This TCR beta chain is from a study of blood T cell repertoires in COVID-19. As originally analysed: Using reference gene primer amplification, nucleated cell counts were estimated. Produced via immunoSEQ multiplex PCR; TCRdb's table is partial and in-frame only. The V and J calls and clone size are taken from that table; D and trimming were inferred from the DNA. The sample holds roughly 140,000 clones, 88% seen once. The CDR3 extends over 16 amino acids. V was cut by 2 bases and J by 0 bases, with 12 bases left in between. The germline V gene encodes CDR1 MNHNS and CDR2 SASEGT. The TCR originated in a woman under 40 with acute COVID-19. This chain uses TRBV6-1 with TRBJ2-3; D possibly corresponds to TRBD2 (7 bases). The specimen was PBMCs or T cells enriched from blood (not recorded which). The CDR3 protein is CASSERAGASTDTQYF. The CDR3 coding sequence is TGTGCCAGCAGTGAAAGGGCGGGGGCTAGCACAGATACGCAGTATTTT.